Each of the 29 T cell receptor beta chains below was sequenced from the same sample in a study of T-cell memory formation after mild COVID-19. TCRdb re-called the 5' RACE reads with MiXCR, one entry per CDR3 protein. The data show around 340,000 distinct CDR3 sequences, 13% seen once. Sequences were obtained from PBMCs or a T cell subset sorted from them (not recorded which). The origin of the receptors is a man aged 18 to 35 who had mild COVID-19 (a few samples of this study predate the infection). Cell type and time point are not known.

This clonotype was picked up a small number of times. The V gene is TRBV4-1, the J gene TRBJ2-2, with D perhaps being TRBD1 or TRBD2 (5 bases each). V was cut by 4 bases and J by 4 bases, with 13 bases left in between. Germline V gives CDR1 MGHRA, CDR2 YSYEKL. This CDR3 is 15 amino acids long. The CDR3, as DNA: TGCGCCAGCAGCCCCCGGGGCTTGGGCACCGGGGAGCTGTTTTTT. This translates into CASSPRGLGTGELFF.

The chain combines TRBV20-1 with TRBJ2-2; 7 bases match TRBD1. From germline, CDR1 is DFQATT and CDR2 SNEGSKA (reference sequence). This CDR3 region has 13 residues. V was pared by 5 bases and J by 6 bases, with 6 bases of the junction left unmatched. The CDR3 loop is CSAGRTGAGELFF. CDR3 DNA sequence: TGCAGTGCTGGGCGTACAGGGGCCGGGGAGCTGTTTTTT.

This rearrangement joins TRBV5-1 to TRBJ2-7; perhaps TRBD1 as D (6 bases). V dropped 4 bases and J dropped 1 base, with 18 bases sitting between them. From germline, CDR1 is SGHRS and CDR2 YFSETQ. The CDR3 extends over 16 amino acids. The CDR3 coding sequence is TGCGCCAGCAGCCCAGTTCCCGTGACAGGTTCCTACGAGCAGTACTTC. Encoded protein: CASSPVPVTGSYEQYF.

The rearrangement joins TRBV19 to TRBJ2-3, with a possible D match to TRBD2 (6 bases). V lost 3 bases, J lost 0 bases, and 10 bases lay in between. Per the germline V gene, CDR1 is LNHDA and CDR2 is SQIVND (reference sequence). This CDR3 is 15 amino acids long. In DNA, the CDR3 is TGTGCCAGTAGTATTGTCGGGGGTAGCACAGATACGCAGTATTTT. This sequence encodes CASSIVGGSTDTQYF.

CDR3 nucleotide sequence: TGTGCCACCAGTGAACCGGGAGGCGGACCCACAGATACGCAGTATTTT. Residues: CATSEPGGGPTDTQYF. V and J are TRBV24-1 and TRBJ2-3; 7 positions match TRBD2. Unmatched junction bases numbered 8, after V lost 4 bases and J lost 2 bases. The CDR3 runs 16 residues. The germline V gene encodes CDR1 KGHDR and CDR2 SFDVKD.

In its sample, this clonotype was seen many times. The chain uses TRBV3-1 and TRBJ2-2; a possible D gene is TRBD2 (7 bases). Germline CDR1 LGHDT, CDR2 YNNKEL (reference sequence). This CDR3 has 19 residues. Trimming cost V 4 bases and J 3 bases, with 24 bases left between them. CDR3 region: CASSPQGPGTTGHTGELFF. DNA for the CDR3: TGTGCCAGCAGCCCCCAGGGACCCGGGACTACAGGGCACACCGGGGAGCTGTTTTTT.

The table lists this clonotype with a few counts. The chain employs TRBV5-6 and TRBJ2-6; no reliable D call. Trimming shortened V by 4 bases and J by 4 bases, and 12 bases separated the two germline ends. This CDR3 spans 15 amino acids. The germline V gene has CDR1 SGHDT and CDR2 YYEEEE. Written as DNA, the CDR3 is TGTGCCAGCAGCCCGTCTCACTCGGGGGCCAACGTCCTGACTTTC. Translation: CASSPSHSGANVLTF.

V usage is TRBV20-1 and J usage is TRBJ2-5; weak D call: TRBD2 (5 bases). The CDR3 length is 16 residues. Trimming took off 1 base at V and 0 bases at J, with 15 bases between the two ends. Germline assignment: CDR1 DFQATT and CDR2 SNEGSKA (reference sequence). This CDR3 reads CSARAHGDKYQETQYF. The CDR3 bases are TGCAGTGCTAGAGCACACGGGGATAAGTACCAAGAGACCCAGTACTTC.

This clonotype was recorded many times. The rearrangement uses TRBV30 and TRBJ1-6, with D uncertain. The CDR3 has 14 residues. The germline CDR1 and CDR2 sequences are GTSNPN and SVGIG (reference sequence). The V end was cut by 5 bases, the J end by 0 bases, with 8 bases between. The CDR3 coding sequence is TGTGCCTGGGGGAGGAGCTCCTATAATTCACCCCTCCACTTT. Amino acids: CAWGRSSYNSPLHF.

V usage is TRBV10-3 and J usage is TRBJ2-3, with D unresolved. V lost 8 bases to trimming and J lost 4 bases, with 13 bases between them. The CDR3 has 13 amino acids. CDR1 and CDR2 from the germline V gene are ENHRY and SYGVKD. The CDR3 loop is CAIGRASPDTQYF. CDR3 bases: TGTGCCATCGGCCGGGCTTCTCCAGATACGCAGTATTTT.

In its sample, this clonotype was seen a few times. This sequence joins TRBV4-3 and TRBJ2-5; no clear D gene. The germline V and J ends were trimmed by 0 bases and 5 bases, with 13 bases remaining between them. Germline CDR1 reads LGHNA; CDR2 reads YSLEER. The CDR3 sequence is 15 residues long. The CDR3 nucleotides are TGCGCCAGCAGCCAAGATTTCTTCGGCGTGGAGACCCAGTACTTC. It codes for CASSQDFFGVETQYF.

This sequence joins TRBV7-2 and TRBJ2-4; 8 positions match TRBD1. The CDR3 sequence is 14 residues long. Germline assignment: CDR1 SGHTA and CDR2 FQGNSA. J was trimmed by 7 bases and V by 8 bases; bases with no gene match: 10. This chain's CDR3 is CASGYTGGGNIQYF. The CDR3 DNA reads TGTGCCAGCGGCTATACAGGGGGTGGTAACATTCAGTACTTC.

Only a few counts were recorded for this clonotype. The chain combines TRBV3-1 with TRBJ1-5, with 10 bases that match TRBD1. Germline CDR1 is LGHDT and CDR2 is YNNKEL (reference sequence). The CDR3 length is 14 residues. The V gene end was trimmed by 4 bases and the J gene end by 6 bases; junction bases not matched to a gene: 3. In nucleotides, the CDR3 is TGTGCCAGCAGCCGGGACAGGGGTAGTCAGCCCCAGCATTTT. This gives the protein CASSRDRGSQPQHF.

This clonotype has a handful of counts. The chain is built from TRBV6-5 and TRBJ1-1; TRBD1 is a possible D gene (6 bases). V lost 5 bases and J lost 4, with 17 bases in between. The CDR3 spans 15 residues. Germline V lookup: CDR1 MNHEY, CDR2 SVGAGI. CDR3 in DNA: TGTGCCAGCAGTCTCAAACAGGGTGTTGGCACTGAAGCTTTCTTT. Protein sequence: CASSLKQGVGTEAFF.

This CDR3 reads CSVAVGRGDTQYF. The CDR3 DNA is TGCAGCGTTGCCGTAGGGAGGGGCGATACGCAGTATTTT. The rearrangement joins TRBV29-1 to TRBJ2-3, with 7 bases aligning to TRBD2. The V gene end was trimmed by 4 bases and the J gene end by 6 bases; junction bases not matched to a gene: 7. Germline lookup yields CDR1 SQVTM and CDR2 ANQGSEA. The CDR3 totals 13 residues.

The chain joins TRBV7-3 to TRBJ2-3, with 12 bases identical to TRBD2. J gave up 7 bases and V 5 bases, and 10 bases lay outside the gene matches. Germline assignment: CDR1 SGHTA and CDR2 FQGTGA. The CDR3 consists of 16 residues. The CDR3 DNA reads TGTGCCAGCAGCAAAACGACTAGCGGGGGCTTAAATACGCAGTATTTT. It codes for CASSKTTSGGLNTQYF.

The V and J genes are TRBV25-1 and TRBJ2-5; D perhaps matches TRBD1 (6 bases). This CDR3 spans 14 amino acids. V lost 8 bases to trimming and J lost 1 base, with 14 bases between them. The germline V gene encodes CDR1 MGHDK and CDR2 SYGVNS. This CDR3 reads CASPVNRAQETQYF. CDR3 bases: TGTGCCAGCCCCGTCAACAGGGCCCAAGAGACCCAGTACTTC. The full variable domain, in which reference TRBV25-1 and TRBJ2-5 provide the parts outside the CDR3, is EADIYQTPRYLVIGTGKKITLECSQTMGHDKMYWYQQDPGMELHLIHYSYGVNSTEKGDLSSESTVSRIRTEHFPLTLESARPSHTSQYLCASPVNRAQETQYFGPGTRLLVL.

The CDR3 reads CASSQDRTGGEKLFF. CDR3 DNA: TGCGCCAGCAGCCAAGATCGGACAGGGGGGGAAAAACTGTTTTTT. The chain uses TRBV4-3 and TRBJ1-4; 10 nucleotides agree with TRBD1. Germline CDR1 and CDR2: LGHNA and YSLEER. The V gene end was trimmed by 0 bases and the J gene end by 8 bases; junction bases not matched to a gene: 3. The CDR3 loop spans 15 amino acids.

This clonotype has just a few counts. This chain uses TRBV15 with TRBJ1-1; TRBD1 matches at 7 bases. The CDR3 is 15 residues long. In germline, CDR1 is LNHNV, CDR2 YYDKDF (reference sequence). Trimming cost V 2 bases and J 3 bases; bases outside gene matches: 6. CDR3 residues: CATSRNRGVDTEAFF. CDR3 DNA sequence: TGTGCCACCAGCAGAAACAGGGGAGTAGACACTGAAGCTTTCTTT.

This sequence joins TRBV4-1 and TRBJ2-3; 8 nucleotides agree with TRBD2. The CDR3 consists of 15 residues. Losses at the gene ends were 4 bases for V and 5 bases for J; bases not matched to a gene: 8. Germline V gene lookup returns CDR1 MGHRA and CDR2 YSYEKL. DNA of the CDR3: TGCGCCAGCAGCCCCCCGCGGGGGGCGGGAGATACGCAGTATTTT. Protein sequence: CASSPPRGAGDTQYF.

The genes are TRBV4-1 and TRBJ2-7; D might be TRBD2 (6 bases). Germline V gene data show CDR1 as MGHRA and CDR2 as YSYEKL. The CDR3 runs to 12 residues. Between the trimmed V and J ends, which lost 4 bases and 13 bases, there was a span of 17 bases. The CDR3 DNA reads TGCGCCAGCAGCCCCGTCGGAGGGTCGATATACGTC. It translates to CASSPVGGSIYV.

V and J are TRBV9 and TRBJ2-5; 13 nucleotides match TRBD2. CDR1 and CDR2 (germline): SGDLS, YYNGEE. This CDR3 region has 17 residues. With 0 bases clipped from V and 4 bases from J, the junction kept 6 bases outside the gene matches. CDR3 nucleotide sequence: TGTGCCAGCAGCGTAGGGGGGACTAGCGGGGTTGCAGAGACCCAGTACTTC. Translating it yields CASSVGGTSGVAETQYF.

This clonotype was observed many times. V and J are TRBV6-6 and TRBJ2-1; TRBD1 is a possible D gene (6 bases). Germline CDR1 is MNHNY and CDR2 is SVGAGI (reference sequence). The germline V and J ends were trimmed by 7 bases and 0 bases, with 10 bases remaining between them. The CDR3 is 14 amino acids. CDR3 loop: CASTGGSSYNEQFF. The DNA for the CDR3 is TGTGCCAGCACTGGGGGCAGCTCCTACAATGAGCAGTTCTTC.

The chain joins TRBV12-3 or TRBV12-4 to TRBJ2-2; D may be TRBD2 (5 bases). Trimming stripped 6 bases from V and 2 bases from J, with 10 bases between. The CDR3 spans 14 residues. For the CDR3, the DNA is TGTGCCAGCAGCTCGGACTTAAACACCGGGGAGCTGTTTTTT. Translation gives CASSSDLNTGELFF.

The J gene is TRBJ2-1, the V gene TRBV2; no reliable D call. CDR1 SNHLY and CDR2 FYNNEI come from the germline V gene. The CDR3 loop spans 15 amino acids. V lost 0 bases to trimming and J lost 7 bases, with 13 bases between them. CDR3 sequence: CASSEAPKGRNEQFF. The CDR3 coding sequence is TGTGCCAGCAGTGAAGCCCCCAAGGGCCGGAATGAGCAGTTCTTC.

The chain carries TRBV29-1 and TRBJ2-3, with D hard to call. The V gene lost 3 bases and the J gene lost 5 bases, with 12 bases spanning the gap. The CDR3 is 13 residues long. Germline V gene data show CDR1 as SQVTM and CDR2 as ANQGSEA. The DNA of the CDR3 is TGCAGCGTTGAGTTCAGGACCTTAGATACGCAGTATTTT. This gives the protein CSVEFRTLDTQYF.

The sample holds a few counts of this clonotype. V usage is TRBV7-2 and J usage is TRBJ1-6, with a weak D call TRBD1 (6 bases). Trimming removed 6 bases from V and 8 bases from J, with 29 bases in between. This CDR3 is built from 19 residues. Germline V CDR1 and CDR2: SGHTA, FQGNSA. The CDR3 coding sequence is TGTGCCAGCAGAACATCCAAAGTGGCTGGGGGCCGGGGGTATTCACCCCTCCACTTT. Its protein is CASRTSKVAGGRGYSPLHF.

This chain joins TRBV7-2 and TRBJ2-3; D not certain. Trimming cost V 9 bases and J 1 base, with 17 bases left between them. CDR1 is SGHTA, CDR2 FQGNSA, per germline. CDR3 length: 15 amino acids. CDR3 coding DNA: TGTGCCAGTCCCCCCCCCGGGCGCGGCACAGATACGCAGTATTTT. This encodes CASPPPGRGTDTQYF.

This clonotype showed up many times. V gene TRBV29-1 combines with J gene TRBJ1-1, with no clear D. The germline V and J ends were trimmed by 3 bases and 9 bases, with 14 bases remaining between them. The CDR3 runs to 12 residues. The germline gives CDR1 SQVTM, CDR2 ANQGSEA. In DNA, the CDR3 is TGCAGCGTTGACCCCACAGTAGGTCAAGCTTTCTTT. Amino acids: CSVDPTVGQAFF.